This note documents a single T cell receptor beta chain sequence. Its antigen is not identified. This entry belongs to a study of T cell responses to AZD1222 COVID-19 vaccine. Whole-study results and caveats: Possibly, clonal diversity was underestimated; donors were largely white British and included more females.

Repertoires were generated with immunoSEQ multiplex PCR, while TCRdb's copy carries only in-frame clones and drops some. The sample holds 74,000 or so clones, 80% to 90% seen once. The sample in question was peripheral blood, obtained on day 0 of AZD1222 vaccination. This sequence was found in an adult in good health.

The CDR3, as DNA: TGCGCCAGCAGCCCACAGGGACAGGGAGAGGAGCAGTACTTC. Translating it yields CASSPQGQGEEQYF. The chain has TRBV5-1 and TRBJ2-7, with 9 bases identical to TRBD1. Trimming cost V 4 bases and J 7 bases; bases outside gene matches: 9. The germline V gene encodes CDR1 SGHRS and CDR2 YFSETQ. The CDR3 consists of 14 residues.